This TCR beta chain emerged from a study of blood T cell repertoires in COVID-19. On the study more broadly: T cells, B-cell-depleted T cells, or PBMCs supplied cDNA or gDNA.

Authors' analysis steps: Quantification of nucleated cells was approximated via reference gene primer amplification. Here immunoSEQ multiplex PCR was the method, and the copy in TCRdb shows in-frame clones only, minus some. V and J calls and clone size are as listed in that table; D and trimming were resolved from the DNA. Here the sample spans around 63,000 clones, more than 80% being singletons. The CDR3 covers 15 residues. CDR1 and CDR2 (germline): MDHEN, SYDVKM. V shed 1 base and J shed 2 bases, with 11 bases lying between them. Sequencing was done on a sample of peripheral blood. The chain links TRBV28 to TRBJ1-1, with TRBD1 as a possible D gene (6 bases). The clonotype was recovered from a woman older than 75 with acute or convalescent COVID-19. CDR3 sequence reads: CASSLYGTPNTEAFF. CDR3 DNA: TGTGCCAGCAGTTTATATGGGACACCTAACACTGAAGCTTTCTTT.